Detailed here is one T cell receptor beta chain. Its specificity is not known. Only in-frame clones appear in the TCRdb table, and some are missing; sequencing was by immunoSEQ multiplex PCR. The sample has roughly 1,600,000 clones, just under 99% seen once. CD4+ cell separation produced CD45RA+ naive and CD45RA-negative memory subsets. The sample comes from a study of shared clonotypes between healthy human individuals. Study-wide background: The cohort comprised a couple of women and three men. Their ages spanned 18 to 49 years. Overall study results and limits: Several donors had 5% to 6.5% of their naive CD4 clonotypes in common.

The CDR3 is made up of 14 amino acids. Looked up from germline, CDR1 is SGHTA and CDR2 is FQGNSA. Trimming stripped 3 bases from V and 7 bases from J, with 13 bases between. The source material was naive CD4+ T cells sorted from blood. This sample's subset: CD45RA+ positively selected. This receptor was taken from a man aged 25 to 40 in good health. The chain joins TRBV7-2 to TRBJ1-5, with D maybe TRBD1 (5 bases). CDR3 loop: CASSFRGSPQPQHF. DNA for the CDR3: TGTGCCAGCAGCTTTAGGGGCTCCCCCCAGCCCCAGCATTTT.